Detailed here is one TCR beta chain. Its antigen is unknown. This record comes from a study of T cells after yellow fever vaccination. The overall study: Where fractions had low cell numbers, libraries were prepared from them with the SMART-Seq v4 Ultra Low Input RNA kit.

Study-wide results and caveats: Contamination of FACS-sorted repertoires by abundant clonotypes from the bulk population could occur. Weaker overall was a secondary response that nonetheless peaked faster, on day 5 versus 15. Primary-vaccination clones mostly resurfaced post-booster (just under 98% CD4, about 87% CD8).

TCRdb re-analysed the 5' RACE reads in MiXCR, keeping a single row per CDR3 protein. The sample carries approximately 610,000 distinct CDR3 sequences, less than 20% recorded once. The length of the CDR3 is 14 residues. Trimming cost V 7 bases and J 5 bases, with 16 bases left between them. Germline V CDR1 and CDR2: KGHDR, SFDVKD. The clonotype originates from a man aged 18 to 30 who received the YFV17D yellow fever vaccine. Sequenced material: PBMCs, taken roughly 5 days after the first yellow fever vaccination. This chain connects TRBV24-1 to TRBJ2-5; D unresolved. CDR3 region: CATSAGPNWETQYF. The CDR3 nucleotides are TGTGCCACCAGCGCTGGGCCCAATTGGGAGACCCAGTACTTC.